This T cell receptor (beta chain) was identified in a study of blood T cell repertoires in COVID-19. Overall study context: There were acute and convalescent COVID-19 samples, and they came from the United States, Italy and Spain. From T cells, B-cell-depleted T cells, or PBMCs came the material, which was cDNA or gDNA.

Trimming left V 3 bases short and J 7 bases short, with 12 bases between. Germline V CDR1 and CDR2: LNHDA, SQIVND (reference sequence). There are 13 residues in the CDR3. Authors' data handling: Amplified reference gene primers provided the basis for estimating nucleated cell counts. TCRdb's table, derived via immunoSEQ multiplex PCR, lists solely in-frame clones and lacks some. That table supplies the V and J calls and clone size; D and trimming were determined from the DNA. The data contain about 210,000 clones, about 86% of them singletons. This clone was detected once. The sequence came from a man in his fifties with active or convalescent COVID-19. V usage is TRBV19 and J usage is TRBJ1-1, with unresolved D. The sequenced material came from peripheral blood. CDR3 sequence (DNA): TGTGCCAGTAGTATGAGAAGAGAACTTGAAGCTTTCTTT. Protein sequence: CASSMRRELEAFF. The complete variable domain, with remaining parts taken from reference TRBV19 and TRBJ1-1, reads DGGITQSPKYLFRKEGQNVTLSCEQNLNHDAMYWYRQDPGQGLRLIYYSQIVNDFQKGDIAEGYSVSREKKESFPLTVTSAQKNPTAFYLCASSMRRELEAFFGQGTRLTVV.